This TCR beta chain was identified during a study of control samples from healthy donors and cancer patients. The data were produced by immunoSEQ multiplex PCR, yet TCRdb's version contains in-frame clones alone and is incomplete. This sample's table has about 210,000 clones. Trimming left V 5 bases short and J 0 bases short, with 13 bases between. The CDR3 sequence is 15 residues long. The germline gives CDR1 SEHNR, CDR2 FQNEAQ (reference sequence). This receptor was taken from a woman in her 30s in good health. Sequenced sample: blood. The chain carries TRBV7-9 and TRBJ1-2; D not resolved. The CDR3 coding sequence is TGTGCCAGCAGCCCCCCGCAGCAGACTAACTATGGCTACACCTTC. This gives the protein CASSPPQQTNYGYTF.